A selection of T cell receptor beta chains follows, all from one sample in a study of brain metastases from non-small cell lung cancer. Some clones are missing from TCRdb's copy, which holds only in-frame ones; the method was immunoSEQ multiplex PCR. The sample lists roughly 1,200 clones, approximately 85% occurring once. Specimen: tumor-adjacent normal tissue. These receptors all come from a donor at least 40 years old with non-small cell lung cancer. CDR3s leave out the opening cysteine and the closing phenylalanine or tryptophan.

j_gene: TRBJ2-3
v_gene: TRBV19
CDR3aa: ASSRVDTQY

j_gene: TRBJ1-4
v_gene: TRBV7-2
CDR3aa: ASSLDRGREKLF

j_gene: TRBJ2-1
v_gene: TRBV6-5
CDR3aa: ASSRDSDGNKQF

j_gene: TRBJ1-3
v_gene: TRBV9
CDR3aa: ASSVDSGNTIY

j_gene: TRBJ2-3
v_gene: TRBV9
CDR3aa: ASSPTWGASTDTQY

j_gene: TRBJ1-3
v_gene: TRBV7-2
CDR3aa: ASSPGTGAGNTIY

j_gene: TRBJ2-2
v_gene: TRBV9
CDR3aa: ASSAGTGRTGELF

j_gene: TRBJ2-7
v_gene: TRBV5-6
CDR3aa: ASGGRDPGEQY

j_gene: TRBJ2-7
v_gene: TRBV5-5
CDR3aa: ASSLGVITYGEQY

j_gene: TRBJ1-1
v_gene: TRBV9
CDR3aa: ASSVAGMNTEAF

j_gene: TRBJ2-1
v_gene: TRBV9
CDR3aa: ASSPHVGGSYNEQF

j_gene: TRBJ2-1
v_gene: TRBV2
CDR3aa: ASSSAPSGGTTYNEQF

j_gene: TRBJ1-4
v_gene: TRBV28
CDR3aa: ASSFGDRANEKLF

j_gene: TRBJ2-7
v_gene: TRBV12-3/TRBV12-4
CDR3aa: ASSLFGEQY

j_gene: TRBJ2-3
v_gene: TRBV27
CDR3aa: ASSLSPGARDTQY

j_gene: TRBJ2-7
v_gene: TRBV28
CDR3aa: ASRSTGRPLEREQY

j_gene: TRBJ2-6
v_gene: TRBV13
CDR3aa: ASSPRVSGANVLT

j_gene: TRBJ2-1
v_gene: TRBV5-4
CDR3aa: ASSSGQGTSGAYNEQF